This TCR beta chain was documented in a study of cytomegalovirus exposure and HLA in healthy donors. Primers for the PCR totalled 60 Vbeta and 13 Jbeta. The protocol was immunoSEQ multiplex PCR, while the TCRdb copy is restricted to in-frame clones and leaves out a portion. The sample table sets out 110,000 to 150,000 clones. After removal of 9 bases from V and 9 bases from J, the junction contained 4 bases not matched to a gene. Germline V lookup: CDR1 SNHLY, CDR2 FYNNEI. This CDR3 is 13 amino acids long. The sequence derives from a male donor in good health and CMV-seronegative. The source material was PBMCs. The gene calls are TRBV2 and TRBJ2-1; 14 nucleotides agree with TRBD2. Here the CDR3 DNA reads TGTGCCAGTATGACTAGCGGGGGGGTTGAGCAGTTCTTC. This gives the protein CASMTSGGVEQFF.